This T cell receptor (beta chain) was identified in a study of HIV-infected patients and healthy controls. This clonotype was picked up many times. A single record per CDR3 protein comes from TCRdb applying MiXCR to the 5' RACE reads. The sample holds 65,000 to 70,000 distinct CDR3 sequences, roughly a sixth seen once. CDR1 and CDR2 from the germline V gene are SGHTA and FQGNSA. The CDR3 runs 15 residues. The V gene end was trimmed by 5 bases and the J gene end by 4 bases; junction bases not matched to a gene: 5. Sample: CD4+ T cells from blood. The chain couples TRBV7-2 to TRBJ2-3; 11 bases map to TRBD2. The TCR was taken from a human donor in good health. CDR3 DNA sequence: TGTGCCAGCAGCCCGGGACTAGCGGTTGCAGATACGCAGTATTTT. This codes for CASSPGLAVADTQYF.